These T cell receptor beta chains were read from a single sample in a study of beta chain features in type 1 diabetes. Sequencing used immunoSEQ multiplex PCR; TCRdb keeps in-frame clones, though not all of them. Of 95,000 to 150,000 clones in the sample, 16% are singletons; the top ten hold around 2.5%. Specimen: central memory CD4+ T cells from blood. The origin of the receptors is a man under 40 with type 1 diabetes. CDR3s include the opening cysteine and the closing phenylalanine or tryptophan. A D gene is named only where the DNA matches it firmly. Some rows mark clone size as missing; the rest say once, few, many or name a class of expanded clone.

j_call,clone_size,d_call,v_call,cdr3_nt,cdr3_aa
TRBJ2-3,-,-,TRBV9,TGTGCCAGCACCCAGGTCTCCAGCACAGATACGCAGTATTTT,CASTQVSSTDTQYF
TRBJ2-6,few,-,TRBV7-8,TGTGCCAGCAGCTTACGGGGGACCGGGGCCAACGTCCTGACTTTC,CASSLRGTGANVLTF
TRBJ2-7,-,TRBD2,TRBV29-1,TGCAGCGTTGGCGGGGGGGCCTCCTACGAGCAGTACTTC,CSVGGGASYEQYF
TRBJ1-2,-,-,TRBV2,TGTGCCAGCAGGGATGATTACCACTATGGCTACACCTTC,CASRDDYHYGYTF
TRBJ2-7,-,-,TRBV29-1,TGCAGCGTTGAAGATACTCAGGGACACCCCTACGAGCAGTACTTC,CSVEDTQGHPYEQYF
TRBJ1-3,-,TRBD1,TRBV6-5,TGTGCCAGCAGTTTGGACAGGACGGGTAACACCATATATTTT,CASSLDRTGNTIYF
TRBJ2-1,few,-,TRBV5-6,TGTGCCAGCTTGAGGGGGACCCACTACAATGAGCAGTTCTTC,CASLRGTHYNEQFF
TRBJ2-7,few,TRBD1,TRBV19,TGTGCCAGTAGCCCAACAGGGGGGAACGCCTACGAGCAGTACTTC,CASSPTGGNAYEQYF
TRBJ2-1,few,TRBD1,TRBV19,TGTGCCAGTAGTGGCCTGGGACAGGGCTACAATGAGCAGTTCTTC,CASSGLGQGYNEQFF
TRBJ2-7,few,TRBD1,TRBV5-1,TGCGCCAGCAGCTTCGGGACAGGCACCTACGAGCAGTACTTC,CASSFGTGTYEQYF
TRBJ2-3,-,-,TRBV5-1,TGCGCCAGCAGCCCGGGGTCGGCCACAGATACGCAGTATTTT,CASSPGSATDTQYF
TRBJ1-5,-,-,TRBV30,TGTGCCTGGAGTTCAGGGGAGAATCAGCCCCAGCATTTT,CAWSSGENQPQHF
TRBJ1-4,-,-,TRBV28,TGTGCCAGCAGTCCTCAGGGAGCGGTCGGTGAAAAACTGTTTTTT,CASSPQGAVGEKLFF
TRBJ2-7,few,TRBD2,TRBV7-2,TGTGCCAGCAGCTTAGCGGCCAGCGGGGTTTCCTTC,CASSLAASGVSF
TRBJ1-3,-,-,TRBV29-1,TGCAGCGTTGAAACTGGAAACACCATATATTTT,CSVETGNTIYF
TRBJ2-3,-,TRBD2,TRBV2,TGTGCCACGGGACTAGCAACAGATACGCAGTATTTT,CATGLATDTQYF
TRBJ1-3,-,-,TRBV7-2,TGTGCCAGCAGCCCTGTTTCACGGGGCCCTGGAAACACCATATATTTT,CASSPVSRGPGNTIYF
TRBJ2-6,-,TRBD2,TRBV5-1,TGCGCCAGCAGCTACAGCGGGGGGCACTCTGGGGCCAACGTCCTGACTTTC,CASSYSGGHSGANVLTF
TRBJ1-5,few,-,TRBV28,TGTGCCAGCTTCTTGGGGGGGCAACGCAATCAGCCCCAGCATTTT,CASFLGGQRNQPQHF
TRBJ2-1,few,-,TRBV2,TGTGCCAGCAGTGTTCAGGTTAAATGCGTCTTC,CASSVQVKCVF
TRBJ2-3,-,TRBD1,TRBV19,TGTGCCAGTGCCGGGACAGGGACCACAGATACGCAGTATTTT,CASAGTGTTDTQYF
TRBJ2-3,few,TRBD1,TRBV6-5,TGTGCCAGCAGCCGACAGGGGATCACAGATACGCAGTATTTT,CASSRQGITDTQYF
TRBJ2-6,-,-,TRBV25-1,TGTGCCAGCAGTGATCCAGTCTCTGGGGCCAACGTCCTGACTTTC,CASSDPVSGANVLTF
TRBJ2-4,few,TRBD1,TRBV30,TGTGCCTCCGGGACAGGGGAGGTGGACATTCAGTACTTC,CASGTGEVDIQYF
TRBJ2-7,-,TRBD2,TRBV6-1,TGTGCCAGCAGTGAAGGCGGGGGTGAGCAGTACTTC,CASSEGGGEQYF
TRBJ1-2,-,-,TRBV30,TGTGCCTGGATGGGCGGCGGGGGCTACACCTTC,CAWMGGGGYTF
TRBJ2-5,-,TRBD1,TRBV11-2,TGTGCCAGCAGCGCTGGACAGGGGTCAGAGACCCAGTACTTC,CASSAGQGSETQYF
TRBJ2-7,-,-,TRBV10-3,TGTGCCACAGCGACCAGGGGTTTGTACGAGCAGTACTTC,CATATRGLYEQYF
TRBJ1-2,few,-,TRBV10-3,TGTGCCATCAGTGTCTCCTCGGGGCTGAATCTAAATGGCTACACCTTC,CAISVSSGLNLNGYTF
TRBJ1-2,-,-,TRBV27,TGTGCCACGGCGACTAGTAACTATGGCTACACCTTC,CATATSNYGYTF
TRBJ1-4,few,-,TRBV29-1,TGCAGCGTTGAAGATCGGCAGCGACTTGGACTGTTTTTT,CSVEDRQRLGLFF
TRBJ2-5,-,-,TRBV5-6,TGTGCCAGCAGCTTGGAGGTCGGACACCAAGAGACCCAGTACTTC,CASSLEVGHQETQYF
TRBJ2-1,-,TRBD1,TRBV4-3,TGCGCCAGCAGCCAAGGGACAGGGGAGCAGTTCTTC,CASSQGTGEQFF
TRBJ1-2,few,TRBD1,TRBV19,TGTGCCAGTAGTATCTTGACAGGGGGCCAAGCTAACTATGGCTACACCTTC,CASSILTGGQANYGYTF
TRBJ2-1,-,TRBD2,TRBV4-3,TGCGCCAGCAGCCTCACTAGCGGACTCTACAATGAGCAGTTCTTC,CASSLTSGLYNEQFF
TRBJ2-5,-,TRBD1,TRBV7-2,TGTGCCAGCAGCTTAGATGAGACAGGGGTACGAGAGACCCAGTACTTC,CASSLDETGVRETQYF
TRBJ2-7,-,-,TRBV2,TGTGCCAGCAGTGAGGCACGTGGAATGGGCTACGAGCAGTACTTC,CASSEARGMGYEQYF
TRBJ2-1,-,TRBD2,TRBV18,TGTGCCAGCTCACCACCGGGACTAGTCTATGAGCAGTTCTTC,CASSPPGLVYEQFF
TRBJ1-6,-,-,TRBV9,TGTGCCAGCAGCGTAGCCATGCGGGCAGCCTATGGTTCACCCCTCCACTTT,CASSVAMRAAYGSPLHF
TRBJ2-3,few,TRBD2,TRBV5-4,TGTGCCAGCAGCCAGAGAGCTAGCGGGGGAGGCGCAGATACGCAGTATTTT,CASSQRASGGGADTQYF
TRBJ2-7,few,-,TRBV9,TGTGCCAGCAGCGTAGCCCTAGCTAGAACCCACGAGCAGTACTTC,CASSVALARTHEQYF